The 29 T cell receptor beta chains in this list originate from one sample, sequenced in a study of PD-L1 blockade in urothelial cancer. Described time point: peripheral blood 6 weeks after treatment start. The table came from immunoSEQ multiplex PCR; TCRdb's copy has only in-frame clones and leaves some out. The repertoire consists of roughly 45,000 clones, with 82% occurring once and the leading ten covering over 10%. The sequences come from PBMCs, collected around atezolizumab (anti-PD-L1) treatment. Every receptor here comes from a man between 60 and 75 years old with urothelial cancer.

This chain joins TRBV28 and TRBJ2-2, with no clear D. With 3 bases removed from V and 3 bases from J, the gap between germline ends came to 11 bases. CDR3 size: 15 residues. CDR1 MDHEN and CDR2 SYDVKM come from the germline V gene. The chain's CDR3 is CASSFNSRDTGELFF. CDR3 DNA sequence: TGTGCCAGCAGTTTTAACTCACGAGACACCGGGGAGCTGTTTTTT.

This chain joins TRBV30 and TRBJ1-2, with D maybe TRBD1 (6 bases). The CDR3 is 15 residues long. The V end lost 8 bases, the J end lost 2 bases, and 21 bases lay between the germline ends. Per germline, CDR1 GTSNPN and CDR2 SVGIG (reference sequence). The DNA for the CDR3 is TGTGCCGGGCAGGGGACGTTCCATCTCAACTATGGCTACACCTTC. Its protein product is CAGQGTFHLNYGYTF.

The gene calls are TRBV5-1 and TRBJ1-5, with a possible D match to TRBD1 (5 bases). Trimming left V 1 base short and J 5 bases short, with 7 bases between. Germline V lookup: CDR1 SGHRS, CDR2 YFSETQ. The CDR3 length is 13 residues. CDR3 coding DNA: TGCGCCAGCAGCTTGTTAGGGGATCAGCCCCAGCATTTT. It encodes CASSLLGDQPQHF.

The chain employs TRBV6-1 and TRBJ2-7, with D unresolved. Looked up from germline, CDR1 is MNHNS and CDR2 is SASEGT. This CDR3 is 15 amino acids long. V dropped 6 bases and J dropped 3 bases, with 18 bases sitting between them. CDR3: CASRPTGFPYYEQYF. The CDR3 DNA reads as TGTGCCAGCAGGCCGACGGGTTTCCCCTACTACGAGCAGTACTTC.

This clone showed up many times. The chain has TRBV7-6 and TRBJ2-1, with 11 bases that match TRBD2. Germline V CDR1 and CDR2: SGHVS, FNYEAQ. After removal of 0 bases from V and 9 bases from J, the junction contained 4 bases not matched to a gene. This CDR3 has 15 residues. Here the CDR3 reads CASSLASGRASEQFF. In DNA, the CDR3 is TGTGCCAGCAGCTTAGCTAGCGGGAGGGCCTCTGAGCAGTTCTTC.

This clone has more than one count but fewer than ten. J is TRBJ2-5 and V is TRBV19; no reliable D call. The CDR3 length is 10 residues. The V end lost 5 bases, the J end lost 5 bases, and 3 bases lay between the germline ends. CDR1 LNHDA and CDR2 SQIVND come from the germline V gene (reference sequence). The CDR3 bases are TGTGCCAGTAGTCGGGAGACCCAGTACTTC. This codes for CASSRETQYF.

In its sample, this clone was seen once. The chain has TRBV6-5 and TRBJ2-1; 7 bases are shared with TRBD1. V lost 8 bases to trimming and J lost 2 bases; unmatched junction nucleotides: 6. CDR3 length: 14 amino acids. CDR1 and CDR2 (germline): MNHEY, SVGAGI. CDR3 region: CASGKDRTYNEQFF. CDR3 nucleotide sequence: TGTGCCAGCGGTAAGGACAGGACCTACAATGAGCAGTTCTTC.

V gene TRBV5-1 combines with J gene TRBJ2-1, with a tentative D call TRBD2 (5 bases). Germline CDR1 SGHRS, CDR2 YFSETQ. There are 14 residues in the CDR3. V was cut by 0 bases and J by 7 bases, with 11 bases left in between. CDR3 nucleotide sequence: TGCGCCAGCAGCTTGGCCGGGAAAGGTAATGAGCAGTTCTTC. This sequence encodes CASSLAGKGNEQFF. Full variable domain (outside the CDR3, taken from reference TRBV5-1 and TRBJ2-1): KAGVTQTPRYLIKTRGQQVTLSCSPISGHRSVSWYQQTPGQGLQFLFEYFSETQRNKGNFPGRFSGRQFSNSRSEMNVSTLELGDSALYLCASSLAGKGNEQFFGPGTRLTVL.

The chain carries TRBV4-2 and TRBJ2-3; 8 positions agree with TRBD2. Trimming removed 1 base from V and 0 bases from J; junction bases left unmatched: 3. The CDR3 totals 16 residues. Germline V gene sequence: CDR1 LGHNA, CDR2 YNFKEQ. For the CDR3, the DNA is TGTGCCAGCAGCCAAGTTAGCGGGGTGAGCACAGATACGCAGTATTTT. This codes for CASSQVSGVSTDTQYF.

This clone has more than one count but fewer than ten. The CDR3 DNA reads as TGTGCCAGCAGCCGTAGTCAGGACACTGAAGCTTTCTTT. Amino acid sequence: CASSRSQDTEAFF. The chain couples TRBV11-3 to TRBJ1-1; D ambiguous. The germline V gene encodes CDR1 SGHNT and CDR2 YENEEA. V was pared by 5 bases and J by 3 bases, with 10 bases between. There are 13 residues in the CDR3.

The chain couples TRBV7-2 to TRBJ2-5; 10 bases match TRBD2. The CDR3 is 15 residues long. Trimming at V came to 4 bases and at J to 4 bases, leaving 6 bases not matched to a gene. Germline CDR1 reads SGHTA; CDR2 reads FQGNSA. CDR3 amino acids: CASSWPGLARETQYF. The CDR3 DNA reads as TGTGCCAGCAGCTGGCCGGGACTAGCGAGAGAGACCCAGTACTTC.

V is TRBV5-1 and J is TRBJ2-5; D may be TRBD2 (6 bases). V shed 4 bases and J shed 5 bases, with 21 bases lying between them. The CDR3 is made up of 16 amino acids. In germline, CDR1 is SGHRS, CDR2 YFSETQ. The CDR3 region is CASSPYSTSSGETQYF. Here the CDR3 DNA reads TGCGCCAGCAGCCCCTACTCGACTAGTTCCGGGGAGACCCAGTACTTC.

The CDR3 here is CASSAPASGTYNEQFF. CDR3 nucleotide sequence: TGTGCCAGCAGCGCCCCCGCTAGCGGGACCTACAATGAGCAGTTCTTC. This chain connects TRBV9 to TRBJ2-1, with TRBD2 identical over 9 bases. This CDR3 has 16 amino acids. V lost 3 bases and J lost 2; bases outside the gene matches: 6. Per germline, CDR1 SGDLS and CDR2 YYNGEE.

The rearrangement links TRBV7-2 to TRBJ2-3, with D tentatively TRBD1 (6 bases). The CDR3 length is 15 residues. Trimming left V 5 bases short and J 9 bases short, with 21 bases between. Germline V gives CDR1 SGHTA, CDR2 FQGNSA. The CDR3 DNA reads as TGTGCCAGCAGCCCCCAACAGGGCCCGATCGGAACGCAGTATTTT. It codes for CASSPQQGPIGTQYF. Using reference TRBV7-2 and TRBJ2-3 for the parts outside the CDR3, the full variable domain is GAGVSQSPSNKVTEKGKDVELRCDPISGHTALYWYRQSLGQGLEFLIYFQGNSAPDKSGLPSDRFSAERTGGSVSTLTIQRTQQEDSAVYLCASSPQQGPIGTQYFGPGTRLTVL.

The CDR3 region is CASSEGTPGYEQYF. CDR3 coding DNA: TGTGCCAGCAGTGAAGGTACTCCCGGTTACGAGCAGTACTTC. The chain employs TRBV6-1 and TRBJ2-7, with no clear D. Germline CDR1 MNHNS, CDR2 SASEGT. The V end was cut by 1 base, the J end by 4 bases, with 11 bases between. CDR3 length equals 14 residues.

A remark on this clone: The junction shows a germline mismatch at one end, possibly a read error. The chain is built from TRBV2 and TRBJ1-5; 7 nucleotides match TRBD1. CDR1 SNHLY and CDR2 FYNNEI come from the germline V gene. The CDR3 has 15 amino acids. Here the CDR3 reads CASREDRDRNQPQHF. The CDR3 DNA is TGTGCCAGCAGGGAAGACAGGGATCGCAATCAGCCCCAGCATTTT.

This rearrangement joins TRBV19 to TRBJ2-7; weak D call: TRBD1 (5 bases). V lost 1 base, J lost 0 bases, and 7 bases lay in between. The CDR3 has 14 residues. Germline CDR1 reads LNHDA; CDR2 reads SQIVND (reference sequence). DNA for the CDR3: TGTGCCAGTAGTATAGGACAGTACTCCTACGAGCAGTACTTC. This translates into CASSIGQYSYEQYF.

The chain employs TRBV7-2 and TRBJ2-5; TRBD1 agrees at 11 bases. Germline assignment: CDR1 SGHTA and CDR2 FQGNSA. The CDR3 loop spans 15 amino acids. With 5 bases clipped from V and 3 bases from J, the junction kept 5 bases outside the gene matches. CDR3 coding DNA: TGTGCCAGCAGCCGAACGGGACAGGGGGAAGAGACCCAGTACTTC. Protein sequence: CASSRTGQGEETQYF.

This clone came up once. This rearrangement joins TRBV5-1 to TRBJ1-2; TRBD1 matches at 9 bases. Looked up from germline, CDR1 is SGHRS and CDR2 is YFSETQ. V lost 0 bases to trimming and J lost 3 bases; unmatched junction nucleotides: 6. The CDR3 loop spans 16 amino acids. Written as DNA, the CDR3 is TGCGCCAGCAGCTTGGACTGGACAGGGGCTGACTATGGCTACACCTTC. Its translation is CASSLDWTGADYGYTF.

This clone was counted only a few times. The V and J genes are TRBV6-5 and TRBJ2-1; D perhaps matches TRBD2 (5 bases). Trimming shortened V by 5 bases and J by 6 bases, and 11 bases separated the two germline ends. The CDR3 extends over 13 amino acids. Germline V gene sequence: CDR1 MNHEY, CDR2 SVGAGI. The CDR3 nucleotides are TGTGCCAGCAGTGGAGACTACCCCAATGAGCAGTTCTTC. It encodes CASSGDYPNEQFF.

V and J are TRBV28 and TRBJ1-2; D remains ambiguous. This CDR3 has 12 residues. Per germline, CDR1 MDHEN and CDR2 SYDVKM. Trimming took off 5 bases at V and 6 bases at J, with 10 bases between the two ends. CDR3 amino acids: CASSLRQNGYTF. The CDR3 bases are TGTGCCAGCAGTCTTCGACAAAATGGCTACACCTTC.

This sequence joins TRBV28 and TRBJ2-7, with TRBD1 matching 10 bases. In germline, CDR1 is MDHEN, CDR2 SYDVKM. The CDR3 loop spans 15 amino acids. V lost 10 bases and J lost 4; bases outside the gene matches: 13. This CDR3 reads CATNRSGTGVYEQYF. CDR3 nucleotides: TGTGCCACAAATAGGTCCGGGACAGGGGTGTACGAGCAGTACTTC.

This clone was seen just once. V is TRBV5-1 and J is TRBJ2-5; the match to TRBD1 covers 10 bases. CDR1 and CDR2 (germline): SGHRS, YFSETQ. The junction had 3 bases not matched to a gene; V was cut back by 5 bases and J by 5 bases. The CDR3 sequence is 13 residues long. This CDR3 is CASSPGQGETQYF. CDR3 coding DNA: TGCGCCAGCAGTCCGGGACAGGGGGAGACCCAGTACTTC.

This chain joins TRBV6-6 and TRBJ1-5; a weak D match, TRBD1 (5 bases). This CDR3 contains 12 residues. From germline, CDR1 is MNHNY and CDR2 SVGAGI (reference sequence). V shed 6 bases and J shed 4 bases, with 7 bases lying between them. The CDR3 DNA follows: TGTGCCAGCAGCAGGGATAATCAGCCCCAGCATTTT. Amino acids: CASSRDNQPQHF.

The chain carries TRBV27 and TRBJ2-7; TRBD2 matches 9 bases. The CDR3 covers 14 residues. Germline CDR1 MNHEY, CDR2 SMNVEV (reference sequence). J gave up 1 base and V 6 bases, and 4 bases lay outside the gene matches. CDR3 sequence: CASRLAGSSYEQYF. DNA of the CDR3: TGTGCCAGCAGGCTAGCGGGGAGTTCCTACGAGCAGTACTTC.

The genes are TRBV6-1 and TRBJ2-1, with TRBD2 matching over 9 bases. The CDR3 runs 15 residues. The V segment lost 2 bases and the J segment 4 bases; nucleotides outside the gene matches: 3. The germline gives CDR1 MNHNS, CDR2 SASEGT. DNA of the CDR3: TGTGCCAGCAGTGAAAAAAGCGGGAGGTACAATGAGCAGTTCTTC. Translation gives CASSEKSGRYNEQFF.

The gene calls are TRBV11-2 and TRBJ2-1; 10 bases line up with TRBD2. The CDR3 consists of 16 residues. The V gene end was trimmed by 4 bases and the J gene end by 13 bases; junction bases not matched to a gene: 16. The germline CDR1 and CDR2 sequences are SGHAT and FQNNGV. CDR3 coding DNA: TGTGCCAGCAGCTCATCTCTTAGGACGTTAGCGGGAGGCCAGTTCTTC. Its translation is CASSSSLRTLAGGQFF.

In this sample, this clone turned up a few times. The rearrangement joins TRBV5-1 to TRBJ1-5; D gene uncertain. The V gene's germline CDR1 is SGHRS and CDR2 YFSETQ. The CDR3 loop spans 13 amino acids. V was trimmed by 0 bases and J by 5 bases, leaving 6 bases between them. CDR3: CASSLAGHQPQHF. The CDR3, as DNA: TGCGCCAGCAGCTTGGCCGGTCATCAGCCCCAGCATTTT.

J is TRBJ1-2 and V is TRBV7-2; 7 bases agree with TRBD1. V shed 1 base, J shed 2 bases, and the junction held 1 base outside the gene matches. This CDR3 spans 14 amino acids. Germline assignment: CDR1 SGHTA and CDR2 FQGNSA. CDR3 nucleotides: TGTGCCAGCAGCTTAGGGGACAGCAACTATGGCTACACCTTC. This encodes CASSLGDSNYGYTF.